This TCR beta chain derives from a study of T-cell reconstitution after alpha-beta-depleted transplantation in children. Study observations and caveats: One year post-transplant, T-cell counts and diversity were largely derived from T cells produced anew. From surviving recipient T cells and thymic progenitors came the high day-60 TCRbeta diversity observed in some patients. There were reportedly several hundred expanded graft clones from which alpha-beta T cells came about two months after transplant.

Unique molecular identifiers were incorporated into the prepared TCRbeta library. One entry per CDR3 protein results from TCRdb running MiXCR on the PCR reads. Of 500,000 or so distinct CDR3 sequences in the sample, about 10% are singletons; the top ten hold around 15%. This clonotype turned up a few times. As yet, its antigen is unknown. V dropped 3 bases and J dropped 1 base, with 11 bases sitting between them. The CDR3 sequence is 15 residues long. Looked up from germline, CDR1 is KGHSH and CDR2 is LQKENI. The specimen was PBMCs, mostly from graft donor cells, collected 180 days after TCRalphabeta/CD19-depleted stem cell transplant. This clonotype was obtained from a female patient aged 2-15 years who had a stem cell transplant for aplastic anemia, so the T cells may come from the graft donor. This chain uses TRBV18 with TRBJ2-3, with D tentatively TRBD2 (7 bases). The DNA of the CDR3 is TGTGCCAGCTCACCCCTAGGGGGGGGCACAGATACGCAGTATTTT. Its protein product is CASSPLGGGTDTQYF. Full variable domain (rest looked up from reference TRBV18 and TRBJ2-3): NAGVMQNPRHLVRRRGQEARLRCSPMKGHSHVYWYRQLPEEGLKFMVYLQKENIIDESGMPKERFSAEFPKEGPSILRIQQVVRGDSAAYFCASSPLGGGTDTQYFGPGTRLTVL.